Sequencing of this TCR beta chain was carried out in a study of cytomegalovirus exposure and HLA in healthy donors. PCR employed 60 Vbeta and 13 Jbeta primers. The assay was immunoSEQ multiplex PCR, and TCRdb's table has in-frame clones only and misses some. The data hold approximately 130,000 clones, with 75% to 90% observed a single time. Worth noting for this clone: Its antigen is still unknown.

V lost 3 bases and J 4 bases, leaving 7 bases between the germline ends. There are 12 residues in the CDR3. CDR1 is SGHDT and CDR2 is YYEEEE in the germline V gene. Study-level points and caveats: Cytomegalovirus status was reportedly diagnosed by the classifier with high specificity and sensitivity. The analysis excluded some indistinguishable V segments, including TRBV6-2 and TRBV6-3.

The specimen was PBMCs. The gene calls are TRBV5-6 and TRBJ1-2, with unresolved D. The sequence derives from a woman aged 25 to 39 in good health and CMV-seropositive. The chain's CDR3 is CASSSSGYGYTF. The CDR3 DNA is TGTGCCAGCAGCTCGTCCGGCTATGGCTACACCTTC.